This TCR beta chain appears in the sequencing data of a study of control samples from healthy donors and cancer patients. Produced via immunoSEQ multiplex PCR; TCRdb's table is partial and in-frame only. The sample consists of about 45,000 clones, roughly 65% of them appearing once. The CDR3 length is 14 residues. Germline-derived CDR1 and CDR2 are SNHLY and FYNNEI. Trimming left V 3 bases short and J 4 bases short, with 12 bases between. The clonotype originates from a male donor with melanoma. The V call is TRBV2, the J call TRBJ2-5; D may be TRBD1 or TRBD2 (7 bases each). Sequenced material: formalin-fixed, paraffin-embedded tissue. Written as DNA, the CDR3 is TGTGCCAGCAGTGACAGGGGGGGGGCAGAGACCCAGTACTTC. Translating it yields CASSDRGGAETQYF.